Listed below are T cell receptor beta chains from one sample, sequenced in a study of blood T cell repertoires in COVID-19. Sequencing used immunoSEQ multiplex PCR; TCRdb keeps in-frame clones, though not all of them. This sample has 190,000 or so clones, with roughly 85% found just once. Sequenced material: PBMCs or T cells enriched from blood (not recorded which). The receptors here all came from a man aged 35-49 years who had recovered from COVID-19. CDR3s include the opening cysteine and the closing phenylalanine or tryptophan. A D gene is named only where the DNA matches it firmly. Clone size is stated in some rows and not others, as once, few, many or a class when expanded.

clone size | J gene | D gene | V gene | CDR3 protein | CDR3 DNA
. | TRBJ1-1 | . | TRBV6-5 | CASSYTPQMNTEAFF | TGTGCCAGCAGTTACACCCCCCAGATGAACACTGAAGCTTTCTTT
. | TRBJ1-2 | . | TRBV20-1 | CSAYRNYGYTF | TGCAGTGCTTACAGGAACTATGGCTACACCTTC
. | TRBJ2-1 | . | TRBV12-3/TRBV12-4 | CASSLSSEQFF | TGTGCCAGCAGTTTATCGAGTGAGCAGTTCTTC
. | TRBJ1-3 | . | TRBV30 | CAWSWGGTWGNTIYF | TGTGCCTGGAGTTGGGGGGGGACGTGGGGAAACACCATATATTTT
. | TRBJ2-7 | TRBD1 | TRBV7-9 | CASSSPDRATYEQYF | TGTGCCAGCAGCTCGCCGGACAGGGCCACCTACGAGCAGTACTTC
. | TRBJ2-1 | TRBD2 | TRBV14 | CASSLTSGSRNEQFF | TGTGCCAGCAGCCTGACTAGCGGGAGTAGGAATGAGCAGTTCTTC
few | TRBJ1-6 | TRBD1 | TRBV6-5 | CASSRGQARGSPLHF | TGTGCCAGCAGCAGAGGACAGGCTAGGGGTTCACCCCTCCACTTT
once | TRBJ1-2 | . | TRBV6-5 | CASTLAPEGVYGYTF | TGTGCCAGCACTCTAGCCCCGGAGGGAGTCTATGGCTACACCTTC
. | TRBJ1-4 | TRBD1 | TRBV7-6 | CASSKTGRQNEKLFF | TGTGCCAGCAGCAAGACAGGGCGTCAGAATGAAAAACTGTTTTTT
. | TRBJ1-6 | . | TRBV18 | CASSQATGLNSPLHF | TGTGCCAGCTCGCAAGCGACAGGTCTTAATTCACCCCTCCACTTT
. | TRBJ2-7 | . | TRBV14 | CASSPMSVYEQYF | TGTGCCAGCAGCCCCATGTCAGTCTACGAGCAGTACTTC
. | TRBJ2-5 | TRBD1 | TRBV24-1 | CATSFASGTGEETQYF | TGTGCCACCAGCTTCGCTAGTGGGACAGGGGAGGAGACCCAGTACTTC
. | TRBJ2-7 | TRBD1 | TRBV7-9 | CASSSGTVSEQYF | TGTGCCAGCAGCTCTGGGACAGTCTCCGAGCAGTACTTC
. | TRBJ1-3 | TRBD1 | TRBV5-1 | CASSLIPAGQGVLSGNTIYF | TGCGCCAGCAGCTTGATTCCCGCCGGACAGGGAGTGTTATCTGGAAACACCATATATTTT
. | TRBJ2-7 | . | TRBV7-9 | CASSLGGDEQYF | TGTGCCAGCAGCTTAGGGGGCGACGAGCAGTACTTC
. | TRBJ2-5 | . | TRBV3-1/TRBV3-2 | CASSPKLGGTQYF | TGTGCCAGCAGCCCCAAACTAGGGGGGACCCAGTACTTC
few | TRBJ1-6 | TRBD1 | TRBV3-1/TRBV3-2 | CASSQTPGTGNNSPLHF | TGTGCCAGCAGCCAAACTCCCGGGACAGGGAATAATTCACCCCTCCACTTT
. | TRBJ2-5 | . | TRBV6-6 | CASSYTGDETQYF | TGTGCCAGCAGTTATACCGGGGATGAGACCCAGTACTTC
. | TRBJ1-6 | . | TRBV30 | CAPDSPLHF | TGTGCCCCCGATTCACCCCTCCACTTT
. | TRBJ1-2 | . | TRBV6-5 | CASNLGESYGYTF | TGTGCCAGCAACCTCGGGGAGTCTTATGGCTACACCTTC
. | TRBJ1-1 | . | TRBV6-1 | CAAGKAGGTEAFF | TGTGCGGCAGGAAAGGCGGGGGGAACTGAAGCTTTCTTT
. | TRBJ1-5 | TRBD1 | TRBV30 | CAWSAGTGAFSNQPQHF | TGTGCCTGGAGCGCTGGGACAGGGGCCTTTTCCAATCAGCCCCAGCATTTT
. | TRBJ2-5 | . | TRBV4-2 | CASSPTMLYQETQYF | TGTGCCAGCAGCCCGACTATGCTTTACCAAGAGACCCAGTACTTC
. | TRBJ2-2 | TRBD1 | TRBV28 | CASSFPQGTNTGELFF | TGTGCCAGCAGTTTCCCACAGGGGACGAACACCGGGGAGCTGTTTTTT
. | TRBJ1-2 | . | TRBV19 | CASSDAYRANYGYTF | TGTGCCAGTAGTGATGCCTACAGGGCCAACTATGGCTACACCTTC
. | TRBJ2-7 | . | TRBV11-2 | CASSLGALDEQYF | TGTGCCAGCAGCTTAGGGGCCCTGGACGAGCAGTACTTC
. | TRBJ1-2 | . | TRBV20-1 | CSAPRSYGYTF | TGCAGTGCCCCGCGCTCCTATGGCTACACCTTC
. | TRBJ1-5 | . | TRBV5-1 | CASSLIGDGQPQHF | TGCGCCAGCAGCTTGATCGGGGATGGACAGCCCCAGCATTTT
once | TRBJ1-3 | TRBD1 | TRBV18 | CASSRGTANSGNTIYF | TGTGCCAGCTCCCGGGGGACAGCCAACTCTGGAAACACCATATATTTT
. | TRBJ1-1 | . | TRBV11-3 | CASSLQDNTEAFF | TGTGCCAGCAGCTTACAGGATAACACTGAAGCTTTCTTT
. | TRBJ1-3 | . | TRBV2 | CASSEGSSGNTIYF | TGTGCCAGCAGTGAAGGCAGCTCTGGAAACACCATATATTTT